Listed here is a single T cell receptor beta chain. Its antigen remains unknown. Produced via immunoSEQ multiplex PCR; TCRdb's table is partial and in-frame only. The sample has 60,000 to 75,000 clones, approximately 85% seen once; the top ten hold approximately 5.4%. This specimen belongs to a study of OX40 agonist ivuxolimab in advanced cancers. Background on the study: With ivuxolimab, an agonistic anti-OX40 (CD134) antibody, patients were treated. Three partial responders included one hepatocellular carcinoma patient and two cutaneous melanoma patients.

Findings of the study overall: Both blood CD4+ and CD8+ T cells showed clonal growth by week 6 at 0.1 to 3.0 mg/kg. Researchers report that CD8+ T cells had, on average, more expanded clones than CD4+.

Per the germline V gene, CDR1 is SGHTA and CDR2 is FQGNSA. The V and J ends lost 2 bases and 2 bases respectively, with 16 bases between them. The CDR3 loop spans 16 amino acids. Source: CD4+ or CD8+ T cells sorted from blood, taken in a trial of the OX40 agonist ivuxolimab. The source is an adult with an advanced solid tumor such as melanoma, head and neck, liver or kidney cancer. The gene calls are TRBV7-2 and TRBJ2-7, with D perhaps assigned TRBD1 or TRBD2 (5 bases each). Here the CDR3 reads CASSLRGAPSTYEQYF. CDR3 DNA sequence: TGTGCCAGCAGCTTACGAGGGGCGCCTAGTACCTACGAGCAGTACTTC.